Listed below are T cell receptor beta chains from one sample, sequenced in a study of Ad26.COV2.S vaccination and SARS-CoV-2 variants. Libraries were prepared by immunoSEQ multiplex PCR; TCRdb keeps only in-frame clonotypes and omits some of them. There are some 340,000 clones in the sample; around 85% occur only once, and 2.1% lies in the top ten. This sample comprised peripheral blood, obtained in a trial of Ad26.COV2.S vaccine versus placebo. The receptor source for this set is a person aged 18-60 years who received the Ad26.COV2.S COVID-19 vaccine or a placebo. Both conserved end residues are part of each CDR3. Fields, in order: V gene, clone size, J gene, D gene, CDR3 DNA, CDR3 protein. A D gene is named only where the DNA matches it firmly. Some rows mark clone size as missing; the rest say once, few, many or name a class of expanded clone.

V: TRBV7-3; size: -; J: TRBJ2-2; D: TRBD2; DNA: TGTGCCAGCAGCTCAGTAGCGGGTTTGGGGGCCGGGGAGCTGTTTTTT; CDR3: CASSSVAGLGAGELFF
V: TRBV19; size: -; J: TRBJ1-1; D: -; DNA: TGTGCCAGTAGTATAGGCAGGGACACTGAAGCTTTCTTT; CDR3: CASSIGRDTEAFF
V: TRBV5-1; size: -; J: TRBJ1-4; D: -; DNA: TGCGCCAGCAGCTTCAACGCCCGACAGTCTAATGAAAAACTGTTTTTT; CDR3: CASSFNARQSNEKLFF
V: TRBV5-6; size: -; J: TRBJ1-2; D: -; DNA: TGTGCCAGCAGCCTTCCCCAGGGGCTCTATGGCTACACCTTC; CDR3: CASSLPQGLYGYTF
V: TRBV7-9; size: -; J: TRBJ1-4; D: -; DNA: TGTGCCAGCAGCCGCCAGGGGATGCCTAATGAAAAACTGTTTTTT; CDR3: CASSRQGMPNEKLFF
V: TRBV15; size: -; J: TRBJ1-2; D: -; DNA: TGTGCCACCAGCAGAGATATGGGGGATGGCTACACCTTC; CDR3: CATSRDMGDGYTF
V: TRBV7-9; size: -; J: TRBJ1-1; D: TRBD1; DNA: TGTGCCAGCAGCTCAAACAACAGGGGGCTGAGTTGGAACACTGAAGCTTTCTTT; CDR3: CASSSNNRGLSWNTEAFF
V: TRBV19; size: -; J: TRBJ1-1; D: TRBD1; DNA: TGTGCCAGTAGTATCGGGACAGGGGGGAGTGAAGCTTTCTTT; CDR3: CASSIGTGGSEAFF
V: TRBV9; size: -; J: TRBJ2-1; D: TRBD2; DNA: TGTGCCAGCAGCGTGTGGGGTTTTGCCGGGACTAGCGGGGGTGATGAGCAGTTCTTC; CDR3: CASSVWGFAGTSGGDEQFF
V: TRBV7-7; size: -; J: TRBJ2-1; D: TRBD2; DNA: TGTGCTAGCAGCTTAGGGACTAGCTCCTACAATGAGCAGTTCTTC; CDR3: CASSLGTSSYNEQFF
V: TRBV5-1; size: many; J: TRBJ1-2; D: -; DNA: TGCGCCAGCAGCCTAGCGGGGGACTATGGCTACACCTTC; CDR3: CASSLAGDYGYTF
V: TRBV4-2; size: -; J: TRBJ2-3; D: TRBD2; DNA: TGTGCCAGCAGCCAGTGGGCGGGGGAGGTGGCAGATACGCAGTATTTT; CDR3: CASSQWAGEVADTQYF
V: TRBV28; size: many; J: TRBJ1-3; D: -; DNA: TGTGCCAGCAGTTTGTTCTTAGGTAGGGACACCATATATTTT; CDR3: CASSLFLGRDTIYF
V: TRBV6-1; size: -; J: TRBJ1-2; D: -; DNA: TGTGCCAGCAGTGAAGAGAGTCCCTATGGCTACACCTTC; CDR3: CASSEESPYGYTF
V: TRBV18; size: few; J: TRBJ1-1; D: -; DNA: TGTGCCAGCTCACCGGAGAGGAACACTGAAGCTTTCTTT; CDR3: CASSPERNTEAFF
V: TRBV27; size: -; J: TRBJ1-1; D: TRBD1; DNA: TGTGCCAGCAGTTTATTGCTGTCGACCCGACAGGGCCAGAACACTGAAGCTTTCTTT; CDR3: CASSLLLSTRQGQNTEAFF
V: TRBV30; size: once; J: TRBJ2-5; D: TRBD1; DNA: TGTGCCTGGAGTGCCTACAGGGGGCAGATCCAAGAGACCCAGTACTTC; CDR3: CAWSAYRGQIQETQYF
V: TRBV10-1; size: once; J: TRBJ2-2; D: -; DNA: TGCGCCAGCAGTGCGGGGGCCGGGGAGCTGTTTTTT; CDR3: CASSAGAGELFF
V: TRBV5-4; size: -; J: TRBJ1-6; D: TRBD1; DNA: TGTGCCAGCAGCGCGGATCCGACAGGGGTTAATTCACCCCTCCACTTT; CDR3: CASSADPTGVNSPLHF
V: TRBV24-1; size: -; J: TRBJ1-5; D: -; DNA: TGTGCCACCAGTGATACTACAGGGATAGGGCAGCCCCAGCATTTT; CDR3: CATSDTTGIGQPQHF
V: TRBV5-1; size: once; J: TRBJ2-7; D: TRBD1; DNA: TGCGCCAGCAGCTTGGAAGGGACAGGGGGTCGATACGAGCAGTACTTC; CDR3: CASSLEGTGGRYEQYF
V: TRBV6-1; size: -; J: TRBJ1-5; D: TRBD1; DNA: TGTGCCAGCAGCGAAAGACAGGGGACCGGCAATCAGCCCCAGCATTTT; CDR3: CASSERQGTGNQPQHF
V: TRBV4-2; size: -; J: TRBJ1-1; D: -; DNA: TGTGCCAGCAGCCAAGATCTACGGACCTGGGGCACTGAAGCTTTCTTT; CDR3: CASSQDLRTWGTEAFF
V: TRBV11-3; size: once; J: TRBJ1-1; D: -; DNA: TGTGCCAGCAGCACCTGGGGGACGGCGAACACTGAAGCTTTCTTT; CDR3: CASSTWGTANTEAFF
V: TRBV28; size: -; J: TRBJ2-5; D: -; DNA: TGTGCCAGCAGTGTCCAAGAGACCCAGTACTTC; CDR3: CASSVQETQYF
V: TRBV7-9; size: once; J: TRBJ2-5; D: TRBD2; DNA: TGTGCCAGCAGCTTAGCGAGGGGCGGGAGTGGAGAGACCCAGTACTTC; CDR3: CASSLARGGSGETQYF
V: TRBV14; size: -; J: TRBJ1-1; D: -; DNA: TGTGCCAGCAGCCATTACTCCAGGACGGGGGCTGAAGCTTTCTTT; CDR3: CASSHYSRTGAEAFF
V: TRBV6-1; size: -; J: TRBJ1-2; D: TRBD1; DNA: TGTGCCAGCAGTGAGGATGGGACAGGGGCTGGTGGCTACACCTTC; CDR3: CASSEDGTGAGGYTF
V: TRBV5-1; size: -; J: TRBJ2-4; D: TRBD1; DNA: TGCGCCAGCAGCTTGGGGGGACAGGGTCCGAACATTCAGTACTTC; CDR3: CASSLGGQGPNIQYF
V: TRBV3-1/TRBV3-2; size: -; J: TRBJ1-4; D: TRBD1; DNA: TGTGCCAGCAGCCCGGTGGACAGGACGAATGAAAAACTGTTTTTT; CDR3: CASSPVDRTNEKLFF
V: TRBV5-4; size: -; J: TRBJ2-3; D: TRBD2; DNA: TGTGCCAGCAGCTTGGCCGTAGCGGGGGTGTATACGCAGTATTTT; CDR3: CASSLAVAGVYTQYF
V: TRBV7-3; size: -; J: TRBJ1-2; D: TRBD1; DNA: TGTGCCAGCAGCCCCCGGGACAGGGGGCCGGAAGGCTACACCTTC; CDR3: CASSPRDRGPEGYTF
V: TRBV6-5; size: -; J: TRBJ1-6; D: TRBD1; DNA: TGTGCCAGCAGAGCTGGACAGGGATATAATTCACCCCTCCACTTT; CDR3: CASRAGQGYNSPLHF
V: TRBV29-1; size: -; J: TRBJ1-1; D: -; DNA: TGCAGCGCCGTCAGGGATCGTGCTGAAGCTTTCTTT; CDR3: CSAVRDRAEAFF
V: TRBV15; size: -; J: TRBJ2-5; D: -; DNA: TGTGCCACCAGCAGAGTGAGGCCTGAAGAGACCCAGTACTTC; CDR3: CATSRVRPEETQYF
V: TRBV6-5; size: -; J: TRBJ1-1; D: -; DNA: TGTGCCAGCAGTTACTCGAGGGGACCGAACACTGAAGCTTTCTTT; CDR3: CASSYSRGPNTEAFF
V: TRBV15; size: -; J: TRBJ2-2; D: TRBD1; DNA: TGTGCCACCAGCAGTCCGGGACAGACGAACACCGGGGAGCTGTTTTTT; CDR3: CATSSPGQTNTGELFF
V: TRBV24-1; size: -; J: TRBJ1-5; D: -; DNA: TGTGCCACCAGCCATCAGGGAAACAATCAGCCCCAGCATTTT; CDR3: CATSHQGNNQPQHF
V: TRBV28; size: -; J: TRBJ1-2; D: TRBD1; DNA: TGTGCCAGCAGTCCTGGGGGACAGAACTATGGCTACACCTTC; CDR3: CASSPGGQNYGYTF
V: TRBV5-1; size: -; J: TRBJ1-4; D: -; DNA: TGCGCCAGCAGCTTGGCCTCGGCTGAAAAACTGTTTTTT; CDR3: CASSLASAEKLFF